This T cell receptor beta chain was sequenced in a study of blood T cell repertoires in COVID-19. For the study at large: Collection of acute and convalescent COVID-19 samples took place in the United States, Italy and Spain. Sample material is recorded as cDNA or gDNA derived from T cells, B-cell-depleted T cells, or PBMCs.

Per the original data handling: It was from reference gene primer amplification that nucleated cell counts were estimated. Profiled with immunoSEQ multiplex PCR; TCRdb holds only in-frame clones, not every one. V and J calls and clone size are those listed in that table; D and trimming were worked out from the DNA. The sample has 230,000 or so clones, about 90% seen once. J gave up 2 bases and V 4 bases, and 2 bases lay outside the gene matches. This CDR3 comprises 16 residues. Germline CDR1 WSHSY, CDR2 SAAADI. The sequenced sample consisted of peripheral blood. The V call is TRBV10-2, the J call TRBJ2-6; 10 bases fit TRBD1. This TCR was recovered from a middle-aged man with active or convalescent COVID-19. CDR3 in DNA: TGCGCCAGCAGTGCCGGACAGGGGGCTGGGGCCAACGTCCTGACTTTC. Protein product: CASSAGQGAGANVLTF.